The source of this TCR beta chain is a study of patients and donors after allogeneic stem cell transplantation (dated by TCRdb to 2020 to 2021). The V end loses 4 bases and the J end loses 5 bases, and a stretch of 9 bases separates them. The CDR3 contains 13 residues, cysteine and phenylalanine counted. The only DNA kept is the CDR3, 39 bases in frame from the first base. As encoded in the germline V gene (reference sequence), CDR1 is SGHKS while CDR2 is YYEKEE. Preparation of the library involved RT-PCR. TCRdb lists the instrument as NextSeq 550. TCRdb reworked the public reads: Q25 trimming with fastp, MiXCR clone assembly, productive beta chains retained. Rows matching on CDR3 protein sequence are summarized as one entry with the most common DNA and genes. Across this sample there are over 130,000 distinct CDR3 sequences, with about 36% seen only once. Jointly, the top ten make up around 50% of the sample.

This clonotype was counted between two and nine times. Its antigen is currently not known. No much larger clone is present one base from it, and per-base qualities are unavailable. The source is a human donor who was either an allogeneic HSCT recipient or a stem cell or donor lymphocyte infusion donor (not recorded which). It is not recorded whose cells these are; they may come from a transplant donor. Sequencing was done on a sample of blood, either unsorted or a sorted T cell fraction (not recorded which). The sequence joins TRBV5-5 to TRBJ1-4; matching of 5 bases hints at TRBD1 as the D gene. The CDR3 region: CASSVGVNEKLFF. The nucleotide sequence reads as follows: TGTGCCAGCAGCGTAGGGGTGAATGAAAAACTGTTTTTT.